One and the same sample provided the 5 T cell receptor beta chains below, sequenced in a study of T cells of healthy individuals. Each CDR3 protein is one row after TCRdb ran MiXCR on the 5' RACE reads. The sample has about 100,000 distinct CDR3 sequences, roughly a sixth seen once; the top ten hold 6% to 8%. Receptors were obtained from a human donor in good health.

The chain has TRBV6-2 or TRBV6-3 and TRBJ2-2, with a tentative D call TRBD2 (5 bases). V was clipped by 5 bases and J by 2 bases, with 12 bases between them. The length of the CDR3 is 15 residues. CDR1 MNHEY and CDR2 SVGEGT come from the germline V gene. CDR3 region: CASSVSSYNTGELFF. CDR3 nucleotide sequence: TGTGCCAGCAGTGTCTCTAGCTACAACACCGGGGAGCTGTTTTTT.

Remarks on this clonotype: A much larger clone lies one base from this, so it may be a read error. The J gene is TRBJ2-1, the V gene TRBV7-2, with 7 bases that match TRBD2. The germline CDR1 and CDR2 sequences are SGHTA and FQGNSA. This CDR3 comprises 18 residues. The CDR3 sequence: CASSQIRLADLTYNVQFF. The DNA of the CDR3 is TGTGCCAGCAGCCAGATCCGACTAGCCGATCTCACCTACAATGTGCAGTTCTTC.

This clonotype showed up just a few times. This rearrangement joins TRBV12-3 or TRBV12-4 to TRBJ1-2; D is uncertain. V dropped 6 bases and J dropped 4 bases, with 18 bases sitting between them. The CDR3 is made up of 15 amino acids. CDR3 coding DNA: TGTGCCAGCAGGCTGACACCCAGCCCAGGCTATGGCTACACCTTC. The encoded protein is CASRLTPSPGYGYTF.

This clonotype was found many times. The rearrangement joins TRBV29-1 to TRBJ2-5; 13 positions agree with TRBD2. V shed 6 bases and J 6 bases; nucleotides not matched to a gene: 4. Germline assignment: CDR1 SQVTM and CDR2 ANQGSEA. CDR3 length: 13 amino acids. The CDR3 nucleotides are TGCAGCGTGTGGACTAGCGGGAGTAAGACCCAGTACTTC. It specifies CSVWTSGSKTQYF.

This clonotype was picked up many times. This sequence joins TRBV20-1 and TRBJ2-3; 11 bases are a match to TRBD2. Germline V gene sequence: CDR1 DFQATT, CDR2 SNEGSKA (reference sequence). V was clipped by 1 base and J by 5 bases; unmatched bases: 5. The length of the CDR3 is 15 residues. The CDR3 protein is CSARVEGTSGDTQYF. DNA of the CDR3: TGCAGTGCTAGAGTGGAGGGGACTAGCGGAGATACGCAGTATTTT.